Listed here is a single TCR beta chain. Methods used by the authors: Reference gene primer amplification yielded estimated nucleated cell counts. Sequencing used immunoSEQ multiplex PCR; TCRdb keeps in-frame clones, though not all of them. That table is the source of V, J and clone size, and D and trimming were worked out from the DNA. The table lists some 250,000 clones, roughly 88% of them singletons. The CDR3 has 16 residues. The V gene lost 4 bases and the J gene lost 5 bases, with 20 bases spanning the gap. Germline CDR1 is MNHEY and CDR2 is SMNVEV (reference sequence). The data originate from a study of blood T cell repertoires in COVID-19. The wider study: Samples representing acute and convalescent COVID-19 were sourced from the United States, Italy and Spain. In each case, the material was cDNA or gDNA derived from T cells, B-cell-depleted T cells, or PBMCs.

Sequenced material: peripheral blood. This receptor was identified in a woman under 40 with acute or convalescent COVID-19. The chain employs TRBV27 and TRBJ2-5, with D maybe TRBD2 (6 bases). This CDR3 is CASSSFISKSGETQYF. CDR3 DNA: TGTGCCAGCAGTTCTTTTATCTCAAAAAGCGGGGAGACCCAGTACTTC.